These T cell receptor beta chains were read from a single sample in a study of cytomegalovirus exposure and HLA in healthy donors. Generated by immunoSEQ multiplex PCR, the TCRdb table keeps only in-frame clones and is missing some. Here the sample spans 300,000 to 350,000 clones, around 90% being singletons. Sequenced material: PBMCs. Receptors were obtained from a man aged 25 to 45 in good health and CMV-seronegative. CDR3s include the opening cysteine and the closing phenylalanine or tryptophan. D genes are given only for firm matches. Not all rows give a size; the values are once, few, many and, for expanded clones, a class.

abundance: .
v_gene: TRBV10-3
d_gene: .
j_gene: TRBJ2-3
CDR3aa: CAISEYRGGTSTDTQYF
CDR3nt: TGTGCCATCAGTGAGTATCGAGGGGGAACTAGCACAGATACGCAGTATTTT

abundance: .
v_gene: TRBV6-6
d_gene: TRBD1
j_gene: TRBJ1-2
CDR3aa: CASSPGTGVENYGYTF
CDR3nt: TGTGCCAGCAGTCCCGGGACAGGGGTAGAAAACTATGGCTACACCTTC

abundance: .
v_gene: TRBV7-2
d_gene: TRBD2
j_gene: TRBJ2-2
CDR3aa: CASSPHAGLATGELFF
CDR3nt: TGTGCCAGCAGCCCACACGCTGGACTAGCCACCGGGGAGCTGTTTTTT

abundance: .
v_gene: TRBV4-3
d_gene: TRBD2
j_gene: TRBJ2-3
CDR3aa: CASSQEHSGGLRDRTDTQYF
CDR3nt: TGCGCCAGCAGCCAAGAGCACAGCGGGGGGCTACGCGACCGCACAGATACGCAGTATTTT

abundance: once
v_gene: TRBV5-4
d_gene: .
j_gene: TRBJ1-1
CDR3aa: CASSLDRLNTEAFF
CDR3nt: TGTGCCAGCAGCTTGGACAGACTGAACACTGAAGCTTTCTTT

abundance: .
v_gene: TRBV27
d_gene: .
j_gene: TRBJ2-5
CDR3aa: CASSSPLNLGGLETQYF
CDR3nt: TGTGCCAGCAGTTCCCCCCTGAATCTGGGGGGGCTTGAGACCCAGTACTTC

abundance: .
v_gene: TRBV12-5
d_gene: TRBD1
j_gene: TRBJ2-5
CDR3aa: CASGLGEDLTGVGPQYF
CDR3nt: TGTGCTAGTGGTTTGGGAGAAGATTTGACAGGGGTTGGGCCCCAGTACTTC

abundance: .
v_gene: TRBV5-1
d_gene: TRBD1
j_gene: TRBJ1-6
CDR3aa: CASSDFPGQGSPLHF
CDR3nt: TGCGCCAGCAGCGACTTTCCGGGACAGGGTTCACCCCTCCACTTT

abundance: .
v_gene: TRBV4-1
d_gene: .
j_gene: TRBJ2-3
CDR3aa: CASSQDFTSSRQDTQYF
CDR3nt: TGCGCCAGCAGCCAAGATTTTACGTCTAGCCGCCAAGATACGCAGTATTTT

abundance: .
v_gene: TRBV2
d_gene: TRBD2
j_gene: TRBJ2-3
CDR3aa: CASNREGTQYF
CDR3nt: TGTGCCAGCAATAGGGAGGGTACGCAGTATTTT

abundance: once
v_gene: TRBV6-5
d_gene: .
j_gene: TRBJ2-7
CDR3aa: CASRNPLGEQYF
CDR3nt: TGTGCCAGCAGAAACCCCCTAGGCGAGCAGTACTTC

abundance: .
v_gene: TRBV9
d_gene: .
j_gene: TRBJ1-1
CDR3aa: CASSLPGQNTEAFF
CDR3nt: TGTGCCAGCAGCTTACCGGGACAGAACACTGAAGCTTTCTTT

abundance: .
v_gene: TRBV5-1
d_gene: TRBD2
j_gene: TRBJ2-2
CDR3aa: CASSGGLAGATGELFF
CDR3nt: TGCGCCAGCAGCGGGGGACTAGCGGGGGCCACCGGGGAGCTGTTTTTT

abundance: .
v_gene: TRBV20-1
d_gene: .
j_gene: TRBJ2-5
CDR3aa: CRAGNQETQYF
CDR3nt: TGCAGGGCGGGAAACCAAGAGACCCAGTACTTC

abundance: .
v_gene: TRBV5-5
d_gene: .
j_gene: TRBJ1-1
CDR3aa: CASSYQLQLTEAFF
CDR3nt: TGTGCCAGCAGCTATCAGCTACAACTAACTGAAGCTTTCTTT

abundance: .
v_gene: TRBV18
d_gene: .
j_gene: TRBJ1-4
CDR3aa: CASSPQDLTNEKLFF
CDR3nt: TGTGCCAGCTCACCCCAGGACTTAACTAATGAAAAACTGTTTTTT

abundance: .
v_gene: TRBV2
d_gene: TRBD2
j_gene: TRBJ2-5
CDR3aa: CASSESPAGAAWGETQYF
CDR3nt: TGTGCCAGCAGTGAATCGCCAGCGGGGGCCGCTTGGGGGGAGACCCAGTACTTC

abundance: .
v_gene: TRBV6-5
d_gene: TRBD1
j_gene: TRBJ2-7
CDR3aa: CASSYLGDSSYEQYF
CDR3nt: TGTGCCAGCAGTTACCTAGGGGACAGCTCTTACGAGCAGTACTTC

abundance: .
v_gene: TRBV29-1
d_gene: .
j_gene: TRBJ2-7
CDR3aa: CSVLSENSPAEQYF
CDR3nt: TGCAGCGTTCTTTCTGAGAACAGTCCTGCGGAGCAGTACTTC

abundance: once
v_gene: TRBV18
d_gene: .
j_gene: TRBJ1-1
CDR3aa: CASSPPPGRTEAFF
CDR3nt: TGTGCCAGCTCACCACCACCCGGGAGAACTGAAGCTTTCTTT

abundance: .
v_gene: TRBV27
d_gene: .
j_gene: TRBJ1-1
CDR3aa: CASSSPQRRGTEAFF
CDR3nt: TGTGCCAGCAGTTCCCCCCAGAGGAGGGGAACTGAAGCTTTCTTT

abundance: .
v_gene: TRBV7-2
d_gene: .
j_gene: TRBJ1-5
CDR3aa: CASSLKGGSNQPQHF
CDR3nt: TGTGCCAGCAGCTTGAAGGGAGGGAGCAATCAGCCCCAGCATTTT

abundance: .
v_gene: TRBV19
d_gene: .
j_gene: TRBJ1-1
CDR3aa: CASSHRWNTEAFF
CDR3nt: TGTGCCAGTAGCCATCGGTGGAACACTGAAGCTTTCTTT

abundance: once
v_gene: TRBV5-1
d_gene: TRBD1
j_gene: TRBJ1-1
CDR3aa: CASSLARQGVDTEAFF
CDR3nt: TGCGCCAGCAGCTTGGCCAGACAGGGGGTAGACACTGAAGCTTTCTTT

abundance: .
v_gene: TRBV10-1
d_gene: .
j_gene: TRBJ2-2
CDR3aa: CASSESPGGLNTGELFF
CDR3nt: TGCGCCAGCAGTGAGTCACCCGGCGGACTCAACACCGGGGAGCTGTTTTTT

abundance: .
v_gene: TRBV5-5
d_gene: TRBD1
j_gene: TRBJ1-2
CDR3aa: CASSLGQGNHGYTF
CDR3nt: TGTGCCAGCAGCTTGGGACAGGGGAATCATGGCTACACCTTC

abundance: .
v_gene: TRBV18
d_gene: .
j_gene: TRBJ1-1
CDR3aa: CASSPLENTEAFF
CDR3nt: TGTGCCAGCTCACCGCTAGAAAACACTGAAGCTTTCTTT

abundance: .
v_gene: TRBV6-1
d_gene: TRBD1
j_gene: TRBJ1-2
CDR3aa: CASSYTGGYGYTF
CDR3nt: TGTGCCAGCAGTTATACAGGGGGCTATGGCTACACCTTC

abundance: .
v_gene: TRBV7-9
d_gene: TRBD2
j_gene: TRBJ2-7
CDR3aa: CASSEGGSYEQYF
CDR3nt: TGTGCCAGCAGCGAGGGAGGGAGCTACGAGCAGTACTTC

abundance: .
v_gene: TRBV10-3
d_gene: TRBD1
j_gene: TRBJ2-3
CDR3aa: CAISESVQGGTDTQYF
CDR3nt: TGTGCCATCAGTGAGTCGGTACAGGGGGGCACAGATACGCAGTATTTT

abundance: once
v_gene: TRBV7-9
d_gene: .
j_gene: TRBJ2-2
CDR3aa: CASRRSPGHLGTGELFF
CDR3nt: TGTGCCAGCAGACGATCTCCAGGACACCTGGGCACCGGGGAGCTGTTTTTT

abundance: .
v_gene: TRBV15
d_gene: TRBD2
j_gene: TRBJ2-7
CDR3aa: CATKAGRGGSYEQYF
CDR3nt: TGTGCCACCAAAGCCGGGAGGGGGGGGTCCTACGAGCAGTACTTC

abundance: .
v_gene: TRBV30
d_gene: .
j_gene: TRBJ2-7
CDR3aa: CAWSHTGIYEQYF
CDR3nt: TGTGCCTGGAGTCACACAGGAATCTACGAGCAGTACTTC

abundance: few
v_gene: TRBV29-1
d_gene: .
j_gene: TRBJ1-6
CDR3aa: CSVGDTLKALHF
CDR3nt: TGCAGCGTTGGGGACACCCTTAAGGCCCTCCACTTT

abundance: once
v_gene: TRBV27
d_gene: TRBD2
j_gene: TRBJ2-5
CDR3aa: CASSPEAGGPQETQYF
CDR3nt: TGTGCCAGCAGCCCAGAAGCGGGGGGACCCCAAGAGACCCAGTACTTC

abundance: .
v_gene: TRBV4-3
d_gene: TRBD1
j_gene: TRBJ1-3
CDR3aa: CASSQGTGPGNTIYF
CDR3nt: TGCGCCAGCAGCCAAGGGACAGGTCCTGGAAACACCATATATTTT

abundance: .
v_gene: TRBV10-3
d_gene: .
j_gene: TRBJ2-2
CDR3aa: CAIRGGANTGELFF
CDR3nt: TGTGCCATCAGAGGGGGGGCTAACACCGGGGAGCTGTTTTTT

abundance: .
v_gene: TRBV11-2
d_gene: .
j_gene: TRBJ1-5
CDR3aa: CASSLDAGVGQPQHF
CDR3nt: TGTGCCAGCAGCTTGGACGCGGGCGTGGGGCAGCCCCAGCATTTT

abundance: .
v_gene: TRBV18
d_gene: TRBD2
j_gene: TRBJ2-3
CDR3aa: CASSLLAGGHTDTQYF
CDR3nt: TGTGCCAGCTCGTTACTAGCGGGGGGTCACACAGATACGCAGTATTTT

abundance: .
v_gene: TRBV5-6
d_gene: .
j_gene: TRBJ1-5
CDR3aa: CASSLGGRGTWGNQPQHF
CDR3nt: TGTGCCAGCAGCTTGGGTGGTAGGGGCACTTGGGGCAATCAGCCCCAGCATTTT

abundance: .
v_gene: TRBV6-6
d_gene: TRBD2
j_gene: TRBJ2-1
CDR3aa: CASSYSGLAGAEQFF
CDR3nt: TGTGCCAGCAGTTACTCGGGGCTAGCGGGGGCTGAGCAGTTCTTC

abundance: .
v_gene: TRBV5-1
d_gene: TRBD1
j_gene: TRBJ2-6
CDR3aa: CASSPQTGGLSGANVLTF
CDR3nt: TGCGCCAGCAGCCCTCAGACAGGGGGGCTCTCTGGGGCCAACGTCCTGACTTTC

abundance: .
v_gene: TRBV28
d_gene: .
j_gene: TRBJ1-4
CDR3aa: CASSLRSSRISSNEKLFF
CDR3nt: TGTGCCAGCAGTTTACGGTCGAGTCGTATCTCCTCTAATGAAAAACTGTTTTTT

abundance: .
v_gene: TRBV5-5
d_gene: .
j_gene: TRBJ2-7
CDR3aa: CASSLGQLRPYEQYF
CDR3nt: TGTGCCAGCAGCTTGGGACAGCTTCGCCCCTACGAGCAGTACTTC

abundance: .
v_gene: TRBV4-3
d_gene: TRBD1
j_gene: TRBJ1-2
CDR3aa: CASSQDFGTGGYTF
CDR3nt: TGCGCCAGCAGCCAAGATTTCGGGACAGGGGGCTACACCTTC

abundance: .
v_gene: TRBV6-5
d_gene: .
j_gene: TRBJ1-1
CDR3aa: CASSYNSVGEAFF
CDR3nt: TGTGCCAGCAGTTACAACAGTGTTGGTGAAGCTTTCTTT

abundance: .
v_gene: TRBV29-1
d_gene: TRBD1
j_gene: TRBJ1-3
CDR3aa: CSAKGQGNTIYF
CDR3nt: TGCAGCGCCAAGGGACAGGGAAACACCATATATTTT

abundance: .
v_gene: TRBV11-2
d_gene: .
j_gene: TRBJ2-5
CDR3aa: CASSLDPGQETQYF
CDR3nt: TGTGCCAGCAGCTTAGATCCAGGGCAAGAGACCCAGTACTTC

abundance: .
v_gene: TRBV19
d_gene: .
j_gene: TRBJ2-7
CDR3aa: CASSTQGTSYEQYF
CDR3nt: TGTGCCAGTAGTACACAGGGCACCTCCTACGAGCAGTACTTC

abundance: .
v_gene: TRBV6-5
d_gene: TRBD1
j_gene: TRBJ2-7
CDR3aa: CASRPAGTGSYEQYF
CDR3nt: TGTGCCAGCAGACCAGCCGGGACAGGGTCATACGAGCAGTACTTC

abundance: .
v_gene: TRBV9
d_gene: TRBD1
j_gene: TRBJ2-7
CDR3aa: CASSVGDRAYEQYF
CDR3nt: TGTGCCAGCAGCGTAGGGGACAGAGCCTACGAGCAGTACTTC

abundance: .
v_gene: TRBV19
d_gene: TRBD2
j_gene: TRBJ2-7
CDR3aa: CASSITAGAYEQYF
CDR3nt: TGTGCCAGTAGTATTACGGCGGGGGCCTACGAGCAGTACTTC

abundance: .
v_gene: TRBV5-6
d_gene: .
j_gene: TRBJ1-3
CDR3aa: CASSLSGPGNTIYF
CDR3nt: TGTGCCAGCAGCTTGAGCGGTCCTGGAAACACCATATATTTT

abundance: .
v_gene: TRBV19
d_gene: .
j_gene: TRBJ2-2
CDR3aa: CASSIYRESTGELFF
CDR3nt: TGTGCCAGTAGTATATACAGGGAGAGCACCGGGGAGCTGTTTTTT

abundance: .
v_gene: TRBV2
d_gene: TRBD2
j_gene: TRBJ2-1
CDR3aa: CASSELAGGVNEQFF
CDR3nt: TGTGCCAGCAGTGAACTAGCGGGGGGAGTTAATGAGCAGTTCTTC

abundance: .
v_gene: TRBV5-1
d_gene: TRBD1
j_gene: TRBJ2-2
CDR3aa: CASSPGQGNTGELFF
CDR3nt: TGCGCCAGCAGCCCAGGACAGGGGAACACCGGGGAGCTGTTTTTT

abundance: .
v_gene: TRBV6-5
d_gene: .
j_gene: TRBJ2-1
CDR3aa: CASTNGGYNEQFF
CDR3nt: TGTGCCAGCACCAACGGAGGGTACAATGAGCAGTTCTTC